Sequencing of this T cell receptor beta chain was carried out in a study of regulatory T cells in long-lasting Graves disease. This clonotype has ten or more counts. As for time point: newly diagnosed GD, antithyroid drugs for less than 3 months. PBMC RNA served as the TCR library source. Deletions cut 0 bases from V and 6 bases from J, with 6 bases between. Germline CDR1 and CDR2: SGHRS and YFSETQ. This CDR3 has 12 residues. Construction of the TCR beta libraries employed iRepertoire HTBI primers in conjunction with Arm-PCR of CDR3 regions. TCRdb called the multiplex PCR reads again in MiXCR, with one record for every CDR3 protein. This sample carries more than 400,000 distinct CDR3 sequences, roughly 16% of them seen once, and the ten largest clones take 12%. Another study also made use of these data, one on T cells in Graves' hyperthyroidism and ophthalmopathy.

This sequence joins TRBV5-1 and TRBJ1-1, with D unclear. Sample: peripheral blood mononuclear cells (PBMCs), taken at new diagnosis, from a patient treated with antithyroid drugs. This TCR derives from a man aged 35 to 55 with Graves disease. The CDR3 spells CASSLGHAEAFF. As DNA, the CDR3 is TGCGCCAGCAGCTTGGGACACGCTGAAGCTTTCTTT.